Below, one T cell receptor beta chain is given with its context. The antigen remains undetermined. These data originate in a study of cytomegalovirus exposure and HLA in healthy donors. Whole-study results and caveats: Sequencing artifact likely explains a cluster of highly shared sequence variants.

The CDR3 loop spans 15 amino acids. With V trimmed by 3 bases and J by 0 bases, 4 bases remained unmatched. Germline CDR1 is MDHEN and CDR2 is SYDVKM. PCR involved 60 Vbeta and 13 Jbeta primers. Profiling relied on immunoSEQ multiplex PCR, and the TCRdb table lists in-frame clones only, not all of them. The sample lists 95,000 to 120,000 clones, 65% to 85% occurring once. Material for sequencing was PBMCs. This TCR was recovered from a woman between 18 and 30 years old in good health and CMV-seronegative. The V call is TRBV28, the J call TRBJ1-2, with 7 bases that match TRBD1. CDR3 bases: TGTGCCAGCAGTTTTCGACAGGGACCTAACTATGGCTACACCTTC. This gives the protein CASSFRQGPNYGYTF.